The rows below give T cell receptor beta chains drawn from one sample of a study of control samples from healthy donors and cancer patients. Only in-frame clones appear in the TCRdb table, and some are missing; sequencing was by immunoSEQ multiplex PCR. The sample has approximately 92,000 clones, approximately 95% seen once. Sequenced input: blood. Receptors were obtained from a woman aged 25-40 years in good health. The CDR3 runs from the conserved cysteine through the conserved F or W. D genes are given only for firm matches. Expanded clones get a size class; other rows say once, few or many, or leave the size out.

abundance	v_gene	d_gene	j_gene	CDR3nt	CDR3aa
-	TRBV6-5	-	TRBJ1-5	TGTGCCAGCAGTTCCCGGGGCAGGGAGCATCAGCCCCAGCATTTT	CASSSRGREHQPQHF
-	TRBV27	TRBD2	TRBJ2-3	TGTGCCAGCAGTTTTTGGAAGCGGGAGAGCCAAGATACGCAGTATTTT	CASSFWKRESQDTQYF
-	TRBV24-1	-	TRBJ2-2	TGTGCCACCACCCCAGGAACCACCGGGGAGCTGTTTTTT	CATTPGTTGELFF
-	TRBV4-1	-	TRBJ1-2	TGCGCCAGCAGCCGGGACACTGGAGTTAACTATGGCTACACCTTC	CASSRDTGVNYGYTF
-	TRBV10-2	-	TRBJ2-2	TGCGCCAGCAGTGAACGAGGGTCCTTCACCGGGGAGCTGTTTTTT	CASSERGSFTGELFF
-	TRBV5-1	TRBD2	TRBJ2-5	TGCGCCAGCAAACAGCGGGAGGTTGGGACCCAGTACTTC	CASKQREVGTQYF
-	TRBV5-8	-	TRBJ1-3	TGTGCCAGCAGCTTGTTTCGGAACACCATATATTTT	CASSLFRNTIYF
-	TRBV24-1	-	TRBJ1-5	TGTGCCACCAGTGAATGGGAAAATCAGCCCCAGCATTTT	CATSEWENQPQHF
-	TRBV5-6	TRBD1	TRBJ2-2	TGTGCCAGCAGCCTTAGTAGTTGGACAGGGAACACCGGGGAGCTGTTTTTT	CASSLSSWTGNTGELFF
-	TRBV18	-	TRBJ2-5	TGTGCCAGCTCACTATCACCCAGACGGGAGACCCAGTACTTC	CASSLSPRRETQYF
-	TRBV6-5	-	TRBJ1-3	TGTGCCAGCAGTTACAGGGCAGGCACTGGAAACACCATATATTTT	CASSYRAGTGNTIYF
-	TRBV7-8	-	TRBJ1-2	TGTGCCAGCAGTACGAGCGACAGAGCTAACTATGGCTACACCTTC	CASSTSDRANYGYTF
-	TRBV4-1	-	TRBJ1-2	TGCGCCAGCAGCCAAGGTCCCACAGCGCTTCGGGGCTACACCTTC	CASSQGPTALRGYTF
-	TRBV3-1/TRBV3-2	-	TRBJ1-6	TGTGCCAGCAGCCCCCGGACAAATTCACCCCTCCACTTT	CASSPRTNSPLHF
once	TRBV5-5	-	TRBJ2-5	TGTGCCAGCAGCCCCAGAGGCATGACGGAGACCCAGTACTTC	CASSPRGMTETQYF
-	TRBV19	-	TRBJ1-1	TGTGCCAGTAGTATAGTTCCAGGGTTTACTGAAGCTTTCTTT	CASSIVPGFTEAFF
-	TRBV18	-	TRBJ1-1	TGTGCCAGCTCACCACCGCAGGGTACACACCAACCTTTCTTT	CASSPPQGTHQPFF
-	TRBV5-6	TRBD1	TRBJ1-1	TGTGCCAGCAGCTCATGGTCGTACAGGGGCGGGACTGAAGCTTTCTTT	CASSSWSYRGGTEAFF
-	TRBV30	TRBD1	TRBJ1-5	TGTGCCTGGAGGGACAGGGGGAGTCATCAGCCCCAGCATTTT	CAWRDRGSHQPQHF
-	TRBV7-2	-	TRBJ1-2	TGTGCCAGCAGCTCCTGGACCTACGCGGGAGGCTACACCTTC	CASSSWTYAGGYTF
-	TRBV27	-	TRBJ1-4	TGTGCCAGCAGTCCCAGGGTTGGTGAAAAACTGTTTTTT	CASSPRVGEKLFF
-	TRBV5-1	-	TRBJ1-6	TGCGCCAGCAGCATTGGATGGGGGGTTCGGTATAATTCACCCCTCCACTTT	CASSIGWGVRYNSPLHF
-	TRBV28	-	TRBJ1-4	TGTGCCAGCAGTTTATACGACTACTACGGGGGCGCTAATGAAAAACTGTTTTTT	CASSLYDYYGGANEKLFF
-	TRBV7-9	-	TRBJ2-1	TGTGCCAGCAGCGGGGGGCGAGGCAATGAGCAGTTCTTC	CASSGGRGNEQFF
once	TRBV3-1/TRBV3-2	-	TRBJ1-2	TGTGCCAGCAGCCAAAGAGGTATATATGGCTACACCTTC	CASSQRGIYGYTF
-	TRBV7-8	TRBD1	TRBJ2-6	TGTGCCAGCAGCCACAGGTGGACAGGGGCTTCTGGGGCCAACGTCCTGACTTTC	CASSHRWTGASGANVLTF
-	TRBV11-2	TRBD1	TRBJ2-1	TGTGCCAGCAGCCAGGGGGTAGCGTACAATGAGCAGTTCTTC	CASSQGVAYNEQFF
-	TRBV7-9	TRBD1	TRBJ1-6	TGTGCCAGCAGCTTAGAGGGGGCTAGGAATTCACCCCTCCACTTT	CASSLEGARNSPLHF
-	TRBV5-4	-	TRBJ1-3	TGTGCCAGCAGCGCCCGGACTAAGGGCTCTGGAAACACCATATATTTT	CASSARTKGSGNTIYF
-	TRBV18	-	TRBJ2-2	TGTGCCAGCTCACCAGCGTCTCTATCCGCCGGGGAGCTGTTTTTT	CASSPASLSAGELFF
-	TRBV25-1	TRBD2	TRBJ2-3	TGTGCCAGCATTCCCGCCGGGACTAGCGGGGGAACAGATACGCAGTATTTT	CASIPAGTSGGTDTQYF
-	TRBV7-2	TRBD1	TRBJ1-3	TGTGCCAGCAGCATACACCGGGACAGCTCTGGAAACACCATATATTTT	CASSIHRDSSGNTIYF
-	TRBV27	TRBD1	TRBJ1-6	TGTGCCAGCACCTCGCTTACGACAGGGGGAAATTCACCCCTCCACTTT	CASTSLTTGGNSPLHF
-	TRBV5-1	TRBD1	TRBJ2-2	TGCGCCAGCGGACAGGTCTCGAACACCGGGGAGCTGTTTTTT	CASGQVSNTGELFF
-	TRBV7-6	-	TRBJ2-2	TGTGCCAGCAGCGTTTACGGGATTCAGGACACCGGGGAGCTGTTTTTT	CASSVYGIQDTGELFF
-	TRBV10-3	-	TRBJ1-2	TGTGCCATCACAGGCAGGGACGACTATGGCTACACCTTC	CAITGRDDYGYTF
-	TRBV5-1	-	TRBJ2-3	TGCGCCAGCAGCTTGATGGGAATCAGCACAGATACGCAGTATTTT	CASSLMGISTDTQYF
few	TRBV19	TRBD2	TRBJ2-3	TGTGCCAGTAGTATGCTTCATGGGCGGGAGACCTCTTATACTGCGCAGTATTTT	CASSMLHGRETSYTAQYF
-	TRBV7-6	TRBD1	TRBJ2-3	TGTGCCAGCAGCTTAGGGCTGACAGGGAGTCACACAGATACGCAGTATTTT	CASSLGLTGSHTDTQYF
-	TRBV19	-	TRBJ1-2	TGTGCCAGTAGTAGGCCCTATAGAGTAGCTAACTATGGCTACACCTTC	CASSRPYRVANYGYTF
-	TRBV27	TRBD2	TRBJ2-1	TGTGCCAGCAGTCCCGGGACTAGCGGGAGGGGTGGTGAGCAGTTCTTC	CASSPGTSGRGGEQFF
-	TRBV7-3	-	TRBJ2-5	TGTGCCAGCAGCCAGGGGCCCCAAGAGACCCAGTACTTC	CASSQGPQETQYF
-	TRBV28	-	TRBJ1-1	TGTGCCGGCAGTTTAAAGGGCCGAAAAGCTTTCTTT	CAGSLKGRKAFF
-	TRBV19	TRBD1	TRBJ2-7	TGTGCCAGTAGTTCCGGGACAGGGGCCTTCTACGAGCAGTACTTC	CASSSGTGAFYEQYF
-	TRBV13	TRBD2	TRBJ2-3	TGTGCCAGCAGCCGAGGACTAGCGGGCTCAGATACGCAGTATTTT	CASSRGLAGSDTQYF
-	TRBV21-1	-	TRBJ2-7	TGTGCCAGCAGCAAAGCGTGCGAGCAGTACTTC	CASSKACEQYF
-	TRBV30	-	TRBJ1-4	TGTGCCGTTACGCCAGGTGGTGAAAAACTGTTTTTT	CAVTPGGEKLFF
-	TRBV3-1/TRBV3-2	-	TRBJ2-3	TGTGCCAGCAGCCAGAGCGGAGGGACGCAGTATTTT	CASSQSGGTQYF
-	TRBV9	TRBD2	TRBJ2-1	TGTGCCAGCAGCGGAGCCGGGACTAGCGGATATTTGGGGTACAATGAGCAGTTCTTC	CASSGAGTSGYLGYNEQFF